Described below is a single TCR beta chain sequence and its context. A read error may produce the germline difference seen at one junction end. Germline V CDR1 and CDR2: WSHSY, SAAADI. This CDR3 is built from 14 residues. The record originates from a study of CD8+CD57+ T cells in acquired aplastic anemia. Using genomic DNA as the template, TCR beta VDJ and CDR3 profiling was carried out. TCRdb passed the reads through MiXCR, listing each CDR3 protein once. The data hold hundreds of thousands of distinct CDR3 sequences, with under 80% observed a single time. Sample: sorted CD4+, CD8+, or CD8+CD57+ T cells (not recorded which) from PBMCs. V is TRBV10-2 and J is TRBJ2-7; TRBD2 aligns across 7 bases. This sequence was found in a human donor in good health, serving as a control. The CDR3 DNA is TGTGCCAGCAGTCACACCACTAGCGTCAACGAGCAGTACTTC. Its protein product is CASSHTTSVNEQYF.